This TCR beta chain was sequenced during a study of T cell repertoires in cytomegalovirus infection. The wider study: Indications of both CMV infection and matching HLA type were provided by public TCR beta signatures.

This clonotype was recorded a few times. Antigen: not known. Trimming removed 6 bases at V and 0 bases at J, with 27 bases between. The CDR3 length is 19 residues. Germline assignment: CDR1 SQVTM and CDR2 ANQGSEA. Regarding the study as a whole: Ex vivo responses were dominated by HLA-C-restricted CMV-specific TCR beta clonotypes. The study identified carriers of CMV plus the relevant HLA from cumulative public TCR beta family frequency.

One entry per CDR3 protein, called by TCRdb with MiXCR from the reads. The table records some 450,000 distinct CDR3 sequences, approximately 31% of them present only once. V usage is TRBV29-1 and J usage is TRBJ2-1; D call uncertain. Material for sequencing was PBMCs. This receptor was taken from a human donor in good health (CMV status not recorded). Some clones in this sample may be carry-over from other donors' samples. In nucleotides, the CDR3 is TGCAGCGTGCGCCAACCTATCCCTGGGCGGACGAGCTCCTACAATGAGCAGTTCTTC. Its translation is CSVRQPIPGRTSSYNEQFF.